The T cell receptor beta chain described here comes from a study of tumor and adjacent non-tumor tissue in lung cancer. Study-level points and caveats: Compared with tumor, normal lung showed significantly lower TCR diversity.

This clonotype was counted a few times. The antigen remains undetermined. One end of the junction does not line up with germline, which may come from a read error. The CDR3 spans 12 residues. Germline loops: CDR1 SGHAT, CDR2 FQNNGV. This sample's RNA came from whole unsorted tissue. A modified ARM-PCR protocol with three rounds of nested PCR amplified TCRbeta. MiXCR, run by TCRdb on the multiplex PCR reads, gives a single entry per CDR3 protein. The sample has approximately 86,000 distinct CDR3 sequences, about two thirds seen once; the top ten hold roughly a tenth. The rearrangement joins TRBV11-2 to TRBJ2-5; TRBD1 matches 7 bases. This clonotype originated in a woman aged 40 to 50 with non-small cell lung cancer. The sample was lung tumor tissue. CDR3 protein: CVSSSQGETQYF. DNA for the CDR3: TGTGTCAGCAGCTCCCAGGGGGAGACCCAGTATTTC.